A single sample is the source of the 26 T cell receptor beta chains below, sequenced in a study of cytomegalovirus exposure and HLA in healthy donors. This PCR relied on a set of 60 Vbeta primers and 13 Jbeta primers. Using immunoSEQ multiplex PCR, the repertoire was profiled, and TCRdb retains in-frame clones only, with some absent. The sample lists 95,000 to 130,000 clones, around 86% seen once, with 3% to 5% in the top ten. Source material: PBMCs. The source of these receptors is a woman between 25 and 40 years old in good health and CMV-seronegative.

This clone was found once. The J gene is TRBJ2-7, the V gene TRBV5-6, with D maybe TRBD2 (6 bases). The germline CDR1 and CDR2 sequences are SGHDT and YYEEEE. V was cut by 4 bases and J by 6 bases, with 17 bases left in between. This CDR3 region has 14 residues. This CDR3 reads CASSPGTDHGEQYF. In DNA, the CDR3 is TGTGCCAGCAGCCCGGGGACTGATCATGGCGAGCAGTACTTC.

CDR3 DNA sequence: TGTGCCAGCGGAGGGGAGGGGAGGCTCCACTTT. This gives the protein CASGGEGRLHF. This sequence joins TRBV6-1 and TRBJ1-6; D might be TRBD1 (5 bases). The CDR3 totals 11 residues. V lost 8 bases to trimming and J lost 16 bases, with 15 bases between them. CDR1 is MNHNS, CDR2 SASEGT, per germline.

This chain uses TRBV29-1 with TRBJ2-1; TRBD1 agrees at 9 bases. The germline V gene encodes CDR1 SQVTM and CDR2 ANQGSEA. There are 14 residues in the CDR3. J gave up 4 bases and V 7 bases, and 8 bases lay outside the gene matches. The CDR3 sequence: CSAKDRGHYNEQFF. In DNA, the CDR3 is TGCAGCGCCAAGGACAGGGGACATTACAATGAGCAGTTCTTC.

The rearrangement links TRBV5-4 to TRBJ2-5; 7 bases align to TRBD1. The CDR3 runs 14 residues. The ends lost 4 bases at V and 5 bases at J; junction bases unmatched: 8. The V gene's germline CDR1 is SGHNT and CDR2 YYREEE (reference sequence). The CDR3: CASSHRQGRETQYF. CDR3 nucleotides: TGTGCCAGCAGCCACCGACAGGGCCGGGAGACCCAGTACTTC.

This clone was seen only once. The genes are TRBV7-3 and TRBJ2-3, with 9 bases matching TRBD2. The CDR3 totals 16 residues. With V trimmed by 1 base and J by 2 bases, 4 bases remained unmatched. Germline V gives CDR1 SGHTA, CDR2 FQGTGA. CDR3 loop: CASSLRAGGITDTQYF. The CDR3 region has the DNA TGTGCCAGCAGCTTAAGGGCGGGGGGGATCACAGATACGCAGTATTTT.

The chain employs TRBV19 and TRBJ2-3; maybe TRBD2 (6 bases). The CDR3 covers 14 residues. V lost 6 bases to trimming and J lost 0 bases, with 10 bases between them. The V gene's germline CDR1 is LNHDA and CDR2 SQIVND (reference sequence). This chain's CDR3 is CASRSGPSTDTQYF. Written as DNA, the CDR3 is TGTGCCAGTAGGAGCGGGCCAAGCACAGATACGCAGTATTTT.

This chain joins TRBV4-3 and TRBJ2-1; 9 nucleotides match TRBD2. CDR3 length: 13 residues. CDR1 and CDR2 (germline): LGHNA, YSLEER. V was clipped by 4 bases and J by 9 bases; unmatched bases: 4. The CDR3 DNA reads TGCGCCAGCAGCCCGGGACTAGCAGGTGAGCAGTTCTTC. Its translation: CASSPGLAGEQFF.

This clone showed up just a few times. The CDR3 sequence: CASSLGTPNTEAFF. The CDR3 nucleotides are TGTGCCAGCAGTTTAGGGACACCCAACACTGAAGCTTTCTTT. The chain has TRBV28 and TRBJ1-1; D possibly corresponds to TRBD1 (6 bases). The CDR3 covers 14 residues. The germline gives CDR1 MDHEN, CDR2 SYDVKM. Trimming left V 2 bases short and J 2 bases short, with 9 bases between.

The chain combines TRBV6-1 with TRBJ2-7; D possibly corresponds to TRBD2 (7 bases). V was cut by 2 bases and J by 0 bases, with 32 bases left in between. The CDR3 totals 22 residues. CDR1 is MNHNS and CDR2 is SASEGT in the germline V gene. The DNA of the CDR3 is TGTGCCAGCAGTGAAAGGGGCTGGGGAGTCCGGAGGGGGGGATCTGGCTCCTACGAGCAGTACTTC. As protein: CASSERGWGVRRGGSGSYEQYF.

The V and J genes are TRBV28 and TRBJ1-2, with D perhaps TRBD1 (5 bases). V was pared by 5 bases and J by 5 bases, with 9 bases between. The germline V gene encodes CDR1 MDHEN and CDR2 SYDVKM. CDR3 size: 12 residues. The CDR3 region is CASSVAGYGYTF. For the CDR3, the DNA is TGTGCCAGCAGTGTTGCAGGGTATGGCTACACCTTC.

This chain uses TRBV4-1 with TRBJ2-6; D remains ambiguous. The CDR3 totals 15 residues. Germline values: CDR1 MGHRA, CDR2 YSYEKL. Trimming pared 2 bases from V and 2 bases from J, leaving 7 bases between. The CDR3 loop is CASSQRTAGANVLTF. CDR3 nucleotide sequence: TGCGCCAGCAGCCAAAGAACGGCTGGGGCCAACGTCCTGACTTTC.

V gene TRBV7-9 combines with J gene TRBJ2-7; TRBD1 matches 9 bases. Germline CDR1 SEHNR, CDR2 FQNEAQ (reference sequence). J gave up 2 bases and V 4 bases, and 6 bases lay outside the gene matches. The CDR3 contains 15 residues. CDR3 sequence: CASSSRDRAPYEQYF. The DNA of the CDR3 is TGTGCCAGCAGCTCCCGGGACAGGGCCCCCTACGAGCAGTACTTC.

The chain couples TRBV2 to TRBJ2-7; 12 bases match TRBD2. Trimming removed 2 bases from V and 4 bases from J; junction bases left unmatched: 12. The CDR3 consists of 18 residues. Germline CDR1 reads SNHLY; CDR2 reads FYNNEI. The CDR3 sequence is CASSETPGTSGRLYEQYF. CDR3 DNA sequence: TGTGCCAGCAGTGAAACGCCCGGCACTAGCGGGAGGCTGTACGAGCAGTACTTC.

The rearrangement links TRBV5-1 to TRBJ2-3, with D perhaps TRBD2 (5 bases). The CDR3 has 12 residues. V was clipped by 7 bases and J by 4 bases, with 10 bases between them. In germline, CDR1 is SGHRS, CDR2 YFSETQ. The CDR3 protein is CASGARADTQYF. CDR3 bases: TGCGCCAGCGGCGCGAGGGCAGATACGCAGTATTTT. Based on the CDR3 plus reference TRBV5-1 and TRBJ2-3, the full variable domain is KAGVTQTPRYLIKTRGQQVTLSCSPISGHRSVSWYQQTPGQGLQFLFEYFSETQRNKGNFPGRFSGRQFSNSRSEMNVSTLELGDSALYLCASGARADTQYFGPGTRLTVL.

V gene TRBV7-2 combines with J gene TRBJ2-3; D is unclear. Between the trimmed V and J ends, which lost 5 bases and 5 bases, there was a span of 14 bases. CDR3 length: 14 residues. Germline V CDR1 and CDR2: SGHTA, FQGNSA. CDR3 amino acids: CASSVSFQRDTQYF. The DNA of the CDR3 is TGTGCCAGCAGCGTTAGCTTTCAGAGAGATACGCAGTATTTT.

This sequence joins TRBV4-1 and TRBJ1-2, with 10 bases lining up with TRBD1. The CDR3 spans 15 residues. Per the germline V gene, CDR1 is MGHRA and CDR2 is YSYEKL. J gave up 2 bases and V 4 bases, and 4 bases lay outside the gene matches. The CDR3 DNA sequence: TGCGCCAGCAGCCCGGGACAGGGGCCGAACTATGGCTACACCTTC. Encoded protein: CASSPGQGPNYGYTF.

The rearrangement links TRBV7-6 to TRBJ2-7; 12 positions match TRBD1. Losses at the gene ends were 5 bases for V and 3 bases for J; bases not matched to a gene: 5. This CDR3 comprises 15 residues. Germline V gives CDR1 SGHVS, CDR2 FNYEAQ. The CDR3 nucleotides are TGTGCCAGCAGCGCCGGGACAGGGGGCCTCTACGAGCAGTACTTC. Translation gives CASSAGTGGLYEQYF.

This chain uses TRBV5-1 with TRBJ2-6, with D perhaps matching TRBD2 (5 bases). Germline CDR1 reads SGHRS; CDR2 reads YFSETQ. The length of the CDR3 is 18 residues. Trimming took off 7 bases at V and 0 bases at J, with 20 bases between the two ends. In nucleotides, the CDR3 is TGCGCCAGCTCGCCCCCTACTAGTTCCCTCTCTGGGGCCAACGTCCTGACTTTC. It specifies CASSPPTSSLSGANVLTF.

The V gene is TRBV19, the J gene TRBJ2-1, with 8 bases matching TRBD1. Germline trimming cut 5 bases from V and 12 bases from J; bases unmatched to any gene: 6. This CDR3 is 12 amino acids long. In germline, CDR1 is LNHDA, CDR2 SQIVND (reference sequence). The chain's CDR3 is CASSRTGTGQFF. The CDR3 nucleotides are TGTGCCAGTAGTCGAACCGGGACAGGGCAGTTCTTC. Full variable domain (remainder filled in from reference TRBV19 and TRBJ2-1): DGGITQSPKYLFRKEGQNVTLSCEQNLNHDAMYWYRQDPGQGLRLIYYSQIVNDFQKGDIAEGYSVSREKKESFPLTVTSAQKNPTAFYLCASSRTGTGQFFGPGTRLTVL.

CDR3: CASSLRRGAYDEQFF. Written as DNA, the CDR3 is TGTGCCAGCAGTCTCCGCAGGGGGGCCTATGATGAGCAGTTCTTC. The chain links TRBV27 to TRBJ2-1; tentatively, D is TRBD1 (7 bases). Trimming shortened V by 5 bases and J by 8 bases, and 19 bases separated the two germline ends. CDR1 and CDR2 (germline): MNHEY, SMNVEV (reference sequence). The CDR3 is made up of 15 amino acids.

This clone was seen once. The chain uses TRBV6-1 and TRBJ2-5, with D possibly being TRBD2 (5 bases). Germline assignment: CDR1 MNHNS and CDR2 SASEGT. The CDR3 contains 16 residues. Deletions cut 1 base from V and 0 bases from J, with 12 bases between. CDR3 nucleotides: TGTGCCAGCAGTGAAGGGGTTTTAGCGTACCAAGAGACCCAGTACTTC. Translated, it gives CASSEGVLAYQETQYF.

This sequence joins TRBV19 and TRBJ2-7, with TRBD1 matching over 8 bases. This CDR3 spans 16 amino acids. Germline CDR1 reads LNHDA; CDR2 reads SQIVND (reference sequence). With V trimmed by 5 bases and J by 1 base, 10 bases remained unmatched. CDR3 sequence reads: CASSSLPGQDSYEQYF. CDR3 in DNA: TGTGCCAGTAGTTCCCTTCCGGGACAGGATTCCTACGAGCAGTACTTC.

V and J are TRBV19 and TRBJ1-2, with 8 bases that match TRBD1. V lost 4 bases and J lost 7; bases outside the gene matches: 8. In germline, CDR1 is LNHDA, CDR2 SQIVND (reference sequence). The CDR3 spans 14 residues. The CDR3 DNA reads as TGTGCCAGTAGTACCGGACAGGGTGAGGTTGGCTACACCTTC. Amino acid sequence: CASSTGQGEVGYTF.

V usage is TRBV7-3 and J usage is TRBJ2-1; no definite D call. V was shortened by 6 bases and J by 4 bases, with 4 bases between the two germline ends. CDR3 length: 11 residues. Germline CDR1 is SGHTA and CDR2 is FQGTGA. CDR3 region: CASRSYNEQFF. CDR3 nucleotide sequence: TGTGCCAGCAGGAGTTACAATGAGCAGTTCTTC.

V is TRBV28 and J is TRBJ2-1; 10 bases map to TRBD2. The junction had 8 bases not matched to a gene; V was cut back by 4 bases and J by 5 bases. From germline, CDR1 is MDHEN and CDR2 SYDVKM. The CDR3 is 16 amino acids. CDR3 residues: CASSSYPLAGDNEQFF. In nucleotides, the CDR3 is TGTGCCAGCAGTTCTTACCCTCTAGCGGGAGACAATGAGCAGTTCTTC.

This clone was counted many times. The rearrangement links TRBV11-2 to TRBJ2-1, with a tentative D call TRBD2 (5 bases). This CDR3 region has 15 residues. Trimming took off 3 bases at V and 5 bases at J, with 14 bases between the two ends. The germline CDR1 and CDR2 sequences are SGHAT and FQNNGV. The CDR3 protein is CASSFPWERNNEQFF. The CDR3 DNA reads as TGTGCCAGCAGCTTTCCGTGGGAGAGAAACAATGAGCAGTTCTTC.